The 14 T cell receptor beta chains below come from one sample, sequenced in a study of CD8 T cells in ankylosing spondylitis. TCRdb re-called the 5' RACE reads with MiXCR, one entry per CDR3 protein. The table has 150,000 to 200,000 distinct CDR3 sequences, 9.8% seen once. Specimen: blood, either unsorted or a sorted T cell fraction (not recorded which). The receptor source for this set is a female donor with ankylosing spondylitis or in good health (not recorded which).

The chain couples TRBV4-2 to TRBJ1-6; no clear D gene. The CDR3 is 13 amino acids. Germline CDR1 and CDR2: LGHNA and YNFKEQ. The V gene lost 1 base and the J gene lost 5 bases, with 3 bases spanning the gap. The CDR3 loop reads CASSQVDNSPLHF. For the CDR3, the DNA is TGTGCCAGCAGCCAAGTAGATAATTCACCCCTCCACTTT.

This chain joins TRBV5-1 and TRBJ2-7, with TRBD2 as a possible D gene (6 bases). The CDR3 extends over 14 amino acids. CDR1 SGHRS and CDR2 YFSETQ come from the germline V gene. Trimming cost V 2 bases and J 6 bases, with 15 bases left between them. Here the CDR3 DNA reads TGCGCCAGCAGCTTAGGGGTCGGGGACTGCGAGCAGTACTTC. It translates to CASSLGVGDCEQYF.

Comment on this clonotype: Germline is not matched at one junction end, which may reflect a read error. V gene TRBV25-1 combines with J gene TRBJ1-1; D not certain. The CDR3 spans 11 residues. Germline V gene sequence: CDR1 MGHDK, CDR2 SYGVNS. The CDR3 reads CASHWNTEAFF. In DNA, the CDR3 is TGTGCCAGCCACTGGAACACTGAGGCTTTCTTT.

This clonotype was found a few times. The J gene is TRBJ1-2, the V gene TRBV29-1, with D hard to call. Germline CDR1 SQVTM, CDR2 ANQGSEA. The ends were cut back, 8 bases at V and 9 bases at J, with 10 bases in the middle. The CDR3 runs 9 residues. As DNA, the CDR3 is TGCAGCCCCTCTAGTAGCTACACCTTC. Its protein product is CSPSSSYTF.

Ten or more counts support this clonotype. This chain uses TRBV4-2 with TRBJ2-2; TRBD2 matches 8 bases. Germline-derived CDR1 and CDR2 are LGHNA and YNFKEQ. The CDR3 extends over 18 amino acids. The junction had 10 bases not matched to a gene; V was cut back by 0 bases and J by 4 bases. The CDR3 sequence is CASSQEFLLAVSTGELFF. In DNA form, the CDR3 reads TGTGCCAGCAGCCAAGAATTCTTACTAGCGGTTTCCACCGGGGAGCTGTTTTTT.

In its sample, this clonotype was seen many times. This chain's CDR3 is CASSYWAPTTNTEAFF. CDR3 sequence (DNA): TGTGCCAGCAGTTACTGGGCCCCGACAACGAACACTGAAGCTTTCTTT. The chain combines TRBV6-2 or TRBV6-3 with TRBJ1-1; the D is unclear. The CDR3 runs to 16 residues. Between the trimmed V and J ends, which lost 1 base and 1 base, there was a span of 13 bases. Germline V gene data show CDR1 as MNHEY and CDR2 as SVGEGT.

This clonotype was seen at least ten times. This rearrangement joins TRBV29-1 to TRBJ2-7; 7 nucleotides agree with TRBD1. The CDR3 runs to 12 residues. V dropped 6 bases and J dropped 7; count of bases not matched to a gene: 9. Per the germline V gene, CDR1 is SQVTM and CDR2 is ANQGSEA. The CDR3 sequence: CSVVGQAGEQYF. CDR3 nucleotide sequence: TGCAGCGTGGTCGGACAGGCTGGGGAGCAGTACTTC.

The chain is built from TRBV27 and TRBJ2-1; no reliable D call. Per the germline V gene, CDR1 is MNHEY and CDR2 is SMNVEV (reference sequence). CDR3 length equals 13 residues. Trimming shortened V by 9 bases and J by 0 bases, and 9 bases separated the two germline ends. The CDR3 DNA reads as TGTGCCAGTGCACGGGTCTCCTACAATGAGCAGTTCTTC. Translation gives CASARVSYNEQFF.

This clonotype showed up just a few times. The rearrangement uses TRBV19 and TRBJ1-2; 7 nucleotides agree with TRBD1. This CDR3 comprises 15 residues. Germline loops: CDR1 LNHDA, CDR2 SQIVND (reference sequence). V shed 3 bases, J shed 6 bases, and the junction held 10 bases outside the gene matches. CDR3 protein: CASSMGQFGVNGYTF. The DNA for the CDR3 is TGTGCCAGTAGTATGGGACAGTTCGGTGTAAATGGCTACACCTTC.

The V and J genes are TRBV24-1 and TRBJ2-1, with no clear D. V lost 4 bases and J 9 bases, leaving 15 bases between the germline ends. The CDR3 runs 14 residues. Germline V lookup: CDR1 KGHDR, CDR2 SFDVKD. The CDR3 is CATSEGIIGSEQFF. CDR3 DNA: TGTGCCACCAGTGAGGGCATAATCGGCAGTGAGCAGTTCTTC.

The chain couples TRBV7-3 to TRBJ2-5; D perhaps matches TRBD1 (5 bases). CDR1 and CDR2 from the germline V gene are SGHTA and FQGTGA. V lost 5 bases to trimming and J lost 5 bases, with 18 bases between them. There are 15 residues in the CDR3. CDR3 sequence (DNA): TGTGCCAGCAGCCCCCAGGGTGTAACCGGGGAGACCCAGTACTTC. Translated, it gives CASSPQGVTGETQYF.

There are many counts of this clonotype. V and J are TRBV9 and TRBJ2-7; TRBD2 agrees at 7 bases. V was clipped by 4 bases and J by 3 bases; unmatched bases: 7. This CDR3 region has 14 residues. Germline V gives CDR1 SGDLS, CDR2 YYNGEE. The DNA of the CDR3 is TGTGCCAGCAGCCCCCAGGGAGGGTACTACGAGCAGTACTTC. Its translation: CASSPQGGYYEQYF.

The J gene is TRBJ2-7, the V gene TRBV20-1, with no clear D. Germline CDR1 and CDR2: DFQATT and SNEGSKA (reference sequence). Trimming stripped 0 bases from V and 4 bases from J, with 7 bases between. The CDR3 loop spans 12 amino acids. The CDR3 DNA sequence: TGCAGTGCTAGAGATACAGTATACGAGCAGTACTTC. This codes for CSARDTVYEQYF.

This clonotype was found a few times. J is TRBJ2-2 and V is TRBV20-1, with D possibly being TRBD1 or TRBD2 (6 bases each). The CDR3 runs to 13 residues. The V end lost 4 bases, the J end lost 8 bases, and 14 bases lay between the germline ends. The germline CDR1 and CDR2 sequences are DFQATT and SNEGSKA (reference sequence). In DNA form, the CDR3 reads TGCAGTGCTACAGGGGACTCCGCTGGGGAGCTGTTTTTT. Encoded protein: CSATGDSAGELFF.